This TCR beta chain was sequenced during a study of shared clonotypes between healthy human individuals. Some clones are missing from TCRdb's copy, which holds only in-frame ones; the method was immunoSEQ multiplex PCR. The sample has millions of clones; 80% to 95% are singletons. Trimming took off 7 bases at V and 8 bases at J, with 17 bases between the two ends. CDR1 SQVTM and CDR2 ANQGSEA come from the germline V gene. The CDR3 extends over 12 amino acids. The study drew its donors from healthy HIV-negative adults without recent acute infections or vaccinations. Naive CD4+ cells were CD45RA-selected; the remaining cells were memory. In the case of this clone: What it binds is not known.

Whole-study findings and limits: Memory subsets generally showed lower estimated richness than naive subsets.

Sequenced material: naive CD4+ T cells from PBMCs. As for subset: CD45RA+ positively selected. The receptor comes from a man aged 18-30 years in good health. Some clones in this sample may be carry-over from other donors' samples. The chain is built from TRBV29-1 and TRBJ1-1; D not resolved. CDR3 nucleotide sequence: TGCAGCGCAGCGGTCCTCCGGGCAGAAGCTTTCTTT. Its protein product is CSAAVLRAEAFF.